The clone carrying this T cell receptor beta chain has a handful of counts. Its specificity is unknown. The CDR3 length is 15 residues. Germline V CDR1 and CDR2: DFQATT, SNEGSKA (reference sequence). The V gene end was trimmed by 4 bases and the J gene end by 2 bases; junction bases not matched to a gene: 6. The sample belongs to a study of T-cell memory formation after mild COVID-19. Findings and caveats of the study: CD4+ clones that contracted lay mainly in CM and EM; CD8+ ones lay in EMRA.

TCRdb processed the 5' RACE reads anew with MiXCR; each CDR3 protein has one entry. The sample records hundreds of thousands of distinct CDR3 sequences, roughly 18% being singletons. This TCR was sampled from an adult woman who had mild COVID-19 (a few samples of this study predate the infection). Cell type and time point are not known. Specimen: PBMCs or a T cell subset sorted from them (not recorded which). J is TRBJ2-1 and V is TRBV20-1; TRBD2 aligns across 9 bases. CDR3 DNA: TGCAGTGCTACCGTAGCGGGGGCCGCCTACAATGAGCAGTTCTTC. Protein sequence: CSATVAGAAYNEQFF.